The TCR beta chain under discussion was sequenced for a study of T cell clones after liver transplantation. Study information: In this trial, immunosuppression withdrawal was attempted within 2 years of liver transplant. A pre-transplant mixed lymphocyte reaction with TCRbeta sequencing defined graft-donor-reactive clones followed in post-transplant blood. Tolerance: complete withdrawal held at least one year, liver enzymes staying within twice normal.

Thawed unstimulated PBMCs were FACS-sorted by CD3, CD4 and CD8 into two populations. Profiling relied on immunoSEQ multiplex PCR, and the TCRdb table lists in-frame clones only, not all of them. The repertoire has about 99,000 clones, roughly 80% of them found once; the top ten carry about 0.89%. This clone was picked up one time. CDR3 size: 15 residues. Per germline, CDR1 MGHRA and CDR2 YSYEKL. V was cut by 0 bases and J by 6 bases, with 9 bases left in between. The V gene is TRBV4-1, the J gene TRBJ1-6, with a tentative D call TRBD1 (6 bases). The TCR was taken from a human donor who received a liver transplant. The sample was CD4+ T cells from blood, taken before liver transplant. CDR3 sequence reads: CASSQEQGINSPLHF. The CDR3 nucleotides are TGCGCCAGCAGCCAAGAACAGGGAATTAATTCACCCCTCCACTTT.